Presented here are 23 T cell receptor beta chains from one specimen sequenced in a study of CD4+ T cells in melanoma. This table comes from immunoSEQ multiplex PCR, and its TCRdb copy is limited to in-frame clones, with some not included. This table has 7,500 to 10,000 clones, more than 60% appearing once. Sequencing was done on a sample of cells from a culture (not recorded whether cultured in vitro). These receptors were collected from a human donor with melanoma.

The table lists this clone with a count of one. The V and J genes are TRBV18 and TRBJ1-2; D possibly corresponds to TRBD1 (5 bases). Looked up from germline, CDR1 is KGHSH and CDR2 is LQKENI. The CDR3 length is 11 residues. Trimming removed 7 bases at V and 4 bases at J, with 7 bases between. Here the CDR3 reads CASLTVYGYTF. CDR3 coding DNA: TGTGCCAGCTTGACAGTCTATGGCTACACCTTC.

This clone showed up just a few times. This chain joins TRBV5-1 and TRBJ2-7, with D maybe TRBD1 (5 bases). The CDR3 length is 14 residues. Germline values: CDR1 SGHRS, CDR2 YFSETQ. V dropped 3 bases and J dropped 5 bases, with 15 bases sitting between them. This chain's CDR3 is CASSWAQGQNEQYF. The CDR3 DNA reads TGCGCCAGCAGCTGGGCCCAGGGTCAGAACGAGCAGTACTTC.

The chain employs TRBV7-2 and TRBJ2-3; tentatively, D is TRBD1 (5 bases). The CDR3 has 16 residues. Germline V CDR1 and CDR2: SGHTA, FQGNSA. V was cut by 3 bases and J by 0 bases, with 13 bases left in between. In nucleotides, the CDR3 is TGTGCCAGCAGCTTGTGGGGCGCCCTGAGCACAGATACGCAGTATTTT. This gives the protein CASSLWGALSTDTQYF.

This chain links TRBV19 with TRBJ1-1; 8 bases agree with TRBD1. Germline CDR1 reads LNHDA; CDR2 reads SQIVND (reference sequence). This CDR3 has 13 amino acids. V shed 9 bases and J 4 bases; nucleotides not matched to a gene: 7. CDR3 sequence reads: CARDRDSRTEAFF. The DNA of the CDR3 is TGTGCCAGGGACAGGGATTCCCGCACTGAAGCTTTCTTT.

V gene TRBV3-1 (or the pseudogene TRBV3-2) combines with J gene TRBJ1-2; D is unresolved. V was pared by 1 base and J by 4 bases, with 4 bases between. Per germline, CDR1 LGHDT and CDR2 YNNKEL (reference sequence). CDR3 length: 12 residues. In DNA, the CDR3 is TGTGCCAGCAGCCAAGTCGGCTATGGCTACACCTTC. It yields the protein CASSQVGYGYTF.

CDR3 region: CASSPELGGNSPLHF. In DNA, the CDR3 is TGTGCCAGCAGTCCCGAGTTGGGGGGGAACTCACCCCTCCACTTT. This rearrangement joins TRBV6-2 or TRBV6-3 to TRBJ1-6; the D gene is possibly TRBD1 (5 bases). The length of the CDR3 is 15 residues. Germline V CDR1 and CDR2: MNHEY, SVGEGT. Trimming shortened V by 5 bases and J by 10 bases, and 18 bases separated the two germline ends.

This sequence joins TRBV24-1 and TRBJ2-2; 9 bases line up with TRBD1. This CDR3 is 16 amino acids long. Losses at the gene ends were 3 bases for V and 1 base for J; bases not matched to a gene: 2. Germline assignment: CDR1 KGHDR and CDR2 SFDVKD. In nucleotides, the CDR3 is TGTGCCACCAGTGATAACAGGGGGCGGAACACCGGGGAGCTGTTTTTT. This gives the protein CATSDNRGRNTGELFF.

This clone was found a few times. Here the CDR3 reads CAIGTSGGAIADTQYF. CDR3 coding DNA: TGTGCCATCGGGACTAGCGGGGGGGCCATCGCAGATACGCAGTATTTT. The chain is built from TRBV10-3 and TRBJ2-3, with 16 positions matching TRBD2. The CDR3 consists of 16 residues. Germline lookup yields CDR1 ENHRY and CDR2 SYGVKD. With 8 bases clipped from V and 4 bases from J, the junction kept 6 bases outside the gene matches.

The chain is built from TRBV3-1 (or the pseudogene TRBV3-2) and TRBJ1-2; D is perhaps TRBD1 (5 bases). The CDR3 consists of 13 residues. V was clipped by 4 bases and J by 7 bases, with 13 bases between them. The V gene's germline CDR1 is LGHDT and CDR2 YNNKEL (reference sequence). The CDR3 DNA reads TGTGCCAGCAGCCGGTCTAGACAGAGTGGCTACACCTTC. Translated, it gives CASSRSRQSGYTF.

This clone was picked up a small number of times. The chain recombines TRBV4-1 with TRBJ1-3, with 7 bases that match TRBD1. The trim removed 2 bases at V and 5 bases at J, leaving 9 bases unmatched. CDR1 is MGHRA and CDR2 is YSYEKL in the germline V gene. This CDR3 has 16 amino acids. The CDR3 here is CASSQSAGTVRNTIYF. CDR3 nucleotides: TGCGCCAGCAGCCAAAGCGCCGGGACAGTCAGAAACACCATATATTTT.

V gene TRBV5-6 combines with J gene TRBJ1-6; maybe TRBD1 (5 bases). The germline V gene encodes CDR1 SGHDT and CDR2 YYEEEE. This CDR3 region has 13 residues. V lost 4 bases and J 13 bases, leaving 15 bases between the germline ends. DNA of the CDR3: TGTGCCAGCAGCGACGTTGGGACGGGGCCCCTCCACTTT. Its protein product is CASSDVGTGPLHF.

The chain is built from TRBV5-1 and TRBJ2-7; TRBD1 is a possible D gene (6 bases). Germline CDR1 SGHRS, CDR2 YFSETQ. The CDR3 is 14 residues long. The ends were cut back, 2 bases at V and 2 bases at J, with 11 bases in the middle. In DNA, the CDR3 is TGCGCCAGCAGCTTAGGGACAACAACCTACGAGCAGTACTTC. The encoded protein is CASSLGTTTYEQYF. Combining the CDR3 with reference TRBV5-1 and TRBJ2-7 gives the whole variable domain KAGVTQTPRYLIKTRGQQVTLSCSPISGHRSVSWYQQTPGQGLQFLFEYFSETQRNKGNFPGRFSGRQFSNSRSEMNVSTLELGDSALYLCASSLGTTTYEQYFGPGTRLTVT.

This clone was counted once. The chain employs TRBV18 and TRBJ2-3, with 9 nucleotides matching TRBD1. After removal of 4 bases from V and 4 bases from J, the junction contained 9 bases not matched to a gene. Germline V gives CDR1 KGHSH, CDR2 LQKENI. The CDR3 sequence is 16 residues long. For the CDR3, the DNA is TGTGCCAGCTCACGGGGAGGGACAGGGTCGGCAGATACGCAGTATTTT. This sequence encodes CASSRGGTGSADTQYF.

The chain is built from TRBV5-1 and TRBJ1-1; a possible D gene is TRBD1 (6 bases). Germline lookup yields CDR1 SGHRS and CDR2 YFSETQ. The CDR3 has 17 amino acids. V dropped 4 bases and J dropped 0 bases, with 19 bases sitting between them. The CDR3 DNA is TGCGCCAGCAGCCCACAACTTGGACAGAGACTGAACACTGAAGCTTTCTTT. It codes for CASSPQLGQRLNTEAFF.

Only a few counts were recorded for this clone. The rearrangement links TRBV7-9 to TRBJ1-1, with a tentative D call TRBD1 (5 bases). V dropped 5 bases and J dropped 7 bases, with 17 bases sitting between them. The CDR3 is 14 residues long. Germline assignment: CDR1 SEHNR and CDR2 FQNEAQ (reference sequence). The CDR3 DNA is TGTGCCAGCAGCCCCCTCGGGGGGAGCGGTGAAGCTTTCTTT. Its protein product is CASSPLGGSGEAFF.

The rearrangement uses TRBV3-1 (or the pseudogene TRBV3-2) and TRBJ2-5, with no clear D. Trimming stripped 4 bases from V and 5 bases from J, with 14 bases between. The CDR3 extends over 14 amino acids. Germline V gene lookup returns CDR1 LGHDT and CDR2 YNNKEL (reference sequence). CDR3 residues: CASSLFGPWETQYF. The CDR3 DNA reads as TGTGCCAGCAGCCTCTTCGGGCCGTGGGAGACCCAGTACTTC.

V gene TRBV4-1 combines with J gene TRBJ2-1; 7 nucleotides match TRBD2. J gave up 5 bases and V 3 bases, and 4 bases lay outside the gene matches. Germline V gives CDR1 MGHRA, CDR2 YSYEKL. This CDR3 spans 14 amino acids. CDR3 coding DNA: TGCGCCAGCAGCCACGGGGGGACGGACAATGAGCAGTTCTTC. Translating gives CASSHGGTDNEQFF.

The chain links TRBV5-1 to TRBJ2-3; 14 nucleotides match TRBD2. After removal of 3 bases from V and 2 bases from J, the junction contained 8 bases not matched to a gene. Per the germline V gene, CDR1 is SGHRS and CDR2 is YFSETQ. The CDR3 length is 18 residues. CDR3 region: CASSSVPGLAGVTDTQYF. CDR3 sequence (DNA): TGCGCCAGCAGCTCCGTCCCGGGACTAGCGGGGGTCACAGATACGCAGTATTTT. The variable domain in full, completed from reference TRBV5-1 and TRBJ2-3, reads KAGVTQTPRYLIKTRGQQVTLSCSPISGHRSVSWYQQTPGQGLQFLFEYFSETQRNKGNFPGRFSGRQFSNSRSEMNVSTLELGDSALYLCASSSVPGLAGVTDTQYFGPGTRLTVL.

Regarding this clone: Different DNA sequences within this sample yield the same CDR3. The chain links TRBV29-1 to TRBJ2-2; 10 bases align to TRBD1. This CDR3 spans 14 amino acids. CDR1 is SQVTM and CDR2 is ANQGSEA in the germline V gene. V shed 6 bases and J 3 bases; nucleotides not matched to a gene: 4. The DNA for the CDR3 is TGCAGCGTCGCCGGGACAGGGGACACCGGGGAGCTGTTTTTT. Its translation: CSVAGTGDTGELFF.

The V call is TRBV11-2, the J call TRBJ2-7; D is uncertain. Per germline, CDR1 SGHAT and CDR2 FQNNGV. The CDR3 has 13 amino acids. Between the trimmed V and J ends, which lost 0 bases and 3 bases, there was a span of 6 bases. The CDR3 DNA reads TGTGCCAGCAGCTTAGATCCCGGCTACGAGCAGTACTTC. Amino acid sequence: CASSLDPGYEQYF. Filled out from reference TRBV11-2 and TRBJ2-7, the complete variable domain reads EAGVAQSPRYKIIEKRQSVAFWCNPISGHATLYWYQQILGQGPKLLIQFQNNGVVDDSQLPKDRFSAERLKGVDSTLKIQPAKLEDSAVYLCASSLDPGYEQYFGPGTRLTVT.

The V call is TRBV10-3, the J call TRBJ1-1; D is perhaps TRBD1 (6 bases). Trimming left V 2 bases short and J 4 bases short, with 14 bases between. The CDR3 sequence is 15 residues long. The germline V gene encodes CDR1 ENHRY and CDR2 SYGVKD. CDR3 region: CAISEGGASTTEAFF. The CDR3 DNA follows: TGTGCCATCAGTGAGGGGGGGGCGAGTACCACTGAAGCTTTCTTT.

The V gene is TRBV6-6, the J gene TRBJ1-5; D gene unclear. Germline V gene data show CDR1 as MNHNY and CDR2 as SVGAGI (reference sequence). V lost 1 base and J lost 0, with 7 bases in between. The CDR3 sequence is 15 residues long. CDR3 sequence: CASSYWGNSNQPQHF. Written as DNA, the CDR3 is TGTGCCAGCAGTTACTGGGGAAATAGCAATCAGCCCCAGCATTTT.

The rearrangement joins TRBV11-2 to TRBJ2-5; D is unresolved. Trimming stripped 1 base from V and 5 bases from J, with 11 bases between. CDR1 and CDR2 from the germline V gene are SGHAT and FQNNGV. This CDR3 region has 14 residues. This chain's CDR3 is CASSLVVLGETQYF. In DNA form, the CDR3 reads TGTGCCAGCAGCTTAGTGGTGTTGGGGGAGACCCAGTACTTC. The complete variable domain, with remaining parts taken from reference TRBV11-2 and TRBJ2-5, reads EAGVAQSPRYKIIEKRQSVAFWCNPISGHATLYWYQQILGQGPKLLIQFQNNGVVDDSQLPKDRFSAERLKGVDSTLKIQPAKLEDSAVYLCASSLVVLGETQYFGPGTRLLVL.